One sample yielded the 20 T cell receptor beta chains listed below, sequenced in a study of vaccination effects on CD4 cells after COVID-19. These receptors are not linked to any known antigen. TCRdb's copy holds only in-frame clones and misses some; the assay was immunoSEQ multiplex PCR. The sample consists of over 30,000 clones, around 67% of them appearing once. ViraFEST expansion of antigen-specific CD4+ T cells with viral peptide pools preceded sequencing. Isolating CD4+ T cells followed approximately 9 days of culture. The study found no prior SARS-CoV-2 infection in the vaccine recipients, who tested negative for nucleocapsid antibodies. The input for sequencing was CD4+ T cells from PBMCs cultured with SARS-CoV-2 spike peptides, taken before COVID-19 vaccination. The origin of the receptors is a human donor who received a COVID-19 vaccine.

CDR3 sequence reads: CASSVGRRAEKLFF. The CDR3 DNA follows: TGTGCCAGCAGTGTCGGTCGACGGGCTGAAAAACTGTTTTTT. The chain combines TRBV2 with TRBJ1-4, with D unresolved. The CDR3 covers 14 residues. Trimming took 4 bases from V and 7 from J, leaving 13 bases between them. Looked up from germline, CDR1 is SNHLY and CDR2 is FYNNEI.

The DNA for the CDR3 is TGTGCCAGCAGCTTAGACCCGGGAGGGTACAATGAGCAGTTCTTC. Amino acids: CASSLDPGGYNEQFF. The gene calls are TRBV11-2 and TRBJ2-1, with 8 nucleotides matching TRBD2. Germline CDR1 SGHAT, CDR2 FQNNGV. The CDR3 is 15 residues long. The V gene end was trimmed by 0 bases and the J gene end by 4 bases; junction bases not matched to a gene: 2.

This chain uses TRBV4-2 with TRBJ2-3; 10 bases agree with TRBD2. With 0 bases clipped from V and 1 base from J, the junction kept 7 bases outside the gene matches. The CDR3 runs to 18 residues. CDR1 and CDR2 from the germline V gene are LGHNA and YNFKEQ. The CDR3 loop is CASSQDLASGGGTDTQYF. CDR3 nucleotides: TGTGCCAGCAGCCAAGATTTGGCTAGCGGGGGTGGCACAGATACGCAGTATTTT.

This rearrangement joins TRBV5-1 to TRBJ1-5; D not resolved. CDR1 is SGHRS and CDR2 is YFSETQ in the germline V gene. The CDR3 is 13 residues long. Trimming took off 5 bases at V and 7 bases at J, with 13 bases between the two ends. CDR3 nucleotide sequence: TGCGCCAGCAGTTACCAAACGGGGCAGCCCCAGCATTTT. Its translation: CASSYQTGQPQHF.

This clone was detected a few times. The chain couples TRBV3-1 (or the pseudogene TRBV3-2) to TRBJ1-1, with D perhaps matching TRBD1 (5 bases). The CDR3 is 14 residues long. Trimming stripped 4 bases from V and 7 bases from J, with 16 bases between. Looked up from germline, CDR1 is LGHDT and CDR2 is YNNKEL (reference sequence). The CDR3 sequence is CASSRLVGDLEAFF. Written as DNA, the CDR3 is TGTGCCAGCAGCCGTCTTGTAGGGGATCTTGAAGCTTTCTTT.

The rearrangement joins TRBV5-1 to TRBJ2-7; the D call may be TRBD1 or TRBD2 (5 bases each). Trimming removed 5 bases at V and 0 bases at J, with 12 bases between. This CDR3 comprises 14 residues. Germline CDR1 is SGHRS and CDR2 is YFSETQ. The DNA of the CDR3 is TGCGCCAGCAGAGGGACGGGAAGCTCCTACGAGCAGTACTTC. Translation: CASRGTGSSYEQYF. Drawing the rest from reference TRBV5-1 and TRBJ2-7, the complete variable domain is KAGVTQTPRYLIKTRGQQVTLSCSPISGHRSVSWYQQTPGQGLQFLFEYFSETQRNKGNFPGRFSGRQFSNSRSEMNVSTLELGDSALYLCASRGTGSSYEQYFGPGTRLTVT.

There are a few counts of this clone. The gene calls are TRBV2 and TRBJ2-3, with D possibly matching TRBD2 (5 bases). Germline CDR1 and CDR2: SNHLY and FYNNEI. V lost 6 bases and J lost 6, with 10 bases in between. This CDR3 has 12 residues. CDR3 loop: CASSPLEDTQYF. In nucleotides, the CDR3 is TGTGCCAGCAGCCCACTAGAGGATACGCAGTATTTT. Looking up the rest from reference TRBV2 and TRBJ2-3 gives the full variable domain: EPEVTQTPSHQVTQMGQEVILRCVPISNHLYFYWYRQILGQKVEFLVSFYNNEISEKSEIFDDQFSVERPDGSNFTLKIRSTKLEDSAMYFCASSPLEDTQYFGPGTRLTVL.

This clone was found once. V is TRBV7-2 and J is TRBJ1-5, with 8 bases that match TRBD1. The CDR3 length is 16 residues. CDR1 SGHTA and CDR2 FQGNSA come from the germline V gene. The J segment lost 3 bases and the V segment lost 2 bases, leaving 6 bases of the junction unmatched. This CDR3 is CASSLFGTGTNQPQHF. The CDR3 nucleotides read TGTGCCAGCAGCTTATTCGGGACAGGCACCAATCAGCCCCAGCATTTT.

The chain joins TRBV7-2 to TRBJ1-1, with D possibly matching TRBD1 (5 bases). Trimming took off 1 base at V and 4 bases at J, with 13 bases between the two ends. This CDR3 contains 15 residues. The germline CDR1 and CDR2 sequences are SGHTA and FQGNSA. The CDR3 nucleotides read TGTGCCAGCAGCTTAGAAGGGTTTGGGGGCACTGAAGCTTTCTTT. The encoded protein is CASSLEGFGGTEAFF.

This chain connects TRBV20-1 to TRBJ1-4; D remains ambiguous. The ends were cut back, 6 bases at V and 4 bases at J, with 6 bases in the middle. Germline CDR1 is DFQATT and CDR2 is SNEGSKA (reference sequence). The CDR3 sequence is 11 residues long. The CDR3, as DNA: TGCAGTGCACAGATTAATGAAAAACTGTTTTTT. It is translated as CSAQINEKLFF.

This CDR3 reads CASSPRQGSYTF. The CDR3 nucleotides read TGTGCCAGCTCACCGCGCCAGGGCAGCTACACCTTC. The chain links TRBV18 to TRBJ1-2; possible D gene TRBD1, 5 bases. The CDR3 loop spans 12 amino acids. The ends were cut back, 3 bases at V and 9 bases at J, with 11 bases in the middle. The germline CDR1 and CDR2 sequences are KGHSH and LQKENI.

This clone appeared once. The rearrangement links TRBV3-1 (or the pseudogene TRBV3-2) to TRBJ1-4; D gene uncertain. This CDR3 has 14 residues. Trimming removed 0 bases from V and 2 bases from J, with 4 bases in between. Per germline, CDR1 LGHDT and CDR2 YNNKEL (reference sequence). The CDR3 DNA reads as TGTGCCAGCAGCCAAGAAACCACTAATGAAAAACTGTTTTTT. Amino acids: CASSQETTNEKLFF.

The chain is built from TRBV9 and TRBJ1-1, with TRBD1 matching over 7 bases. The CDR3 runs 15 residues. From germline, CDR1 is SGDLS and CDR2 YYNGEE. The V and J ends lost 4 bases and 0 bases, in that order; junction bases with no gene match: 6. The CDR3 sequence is CASSPRTGMNTEAFF. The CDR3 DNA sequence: TGTGCCAGCAGCCCCCGGACAGGCATGAACACTGAAGCTTTCTTT. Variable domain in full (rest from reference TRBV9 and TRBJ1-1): DSGVTQTPKHLITATGQRVTLRCSPRSGDLSVYWYQQSLDQGLQFLIQYYNGEERAKGNILERFSAQQFPDLHSELNLSSLELGDSALYFCASSPRTGMNTEAFFGQGTRLTVV.

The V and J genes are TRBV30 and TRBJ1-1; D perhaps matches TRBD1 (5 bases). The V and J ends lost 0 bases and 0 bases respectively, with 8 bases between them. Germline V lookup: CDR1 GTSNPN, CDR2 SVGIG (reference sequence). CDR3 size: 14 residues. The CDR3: CAWSVMTVNTEAFF. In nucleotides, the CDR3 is TGTGCCTGGAGTGTAATGACAGTGAACACTGAAGCTTTCTTT.

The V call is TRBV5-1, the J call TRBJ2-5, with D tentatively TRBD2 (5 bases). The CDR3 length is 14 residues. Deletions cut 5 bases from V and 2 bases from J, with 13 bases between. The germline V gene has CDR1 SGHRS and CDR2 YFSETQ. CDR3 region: CASRGRGWQETQYF. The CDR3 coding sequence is TGCGCCAGCAGGGGCCGGGGTTGGCAAGAGACCCAGTACTTC.

CDR3 in amino acids: CASSLETGRNTEAFF. The CDR3 DNA reads TGTGCCAGCAGCTTAGAGACAGGGAGGAACACTGAAGCTTTCTTT. The chain has TRBV7-9 and TRBJ1-1; TRBD1 aligns across 7 bases. CDR3 length: 15 amino acids. Unmatched junction bases numbered 3, after V lost 1 base and J lost 1 base. Germline CDR1 is SEHNR and CDR2 is FQNEAQ (reference sequence).

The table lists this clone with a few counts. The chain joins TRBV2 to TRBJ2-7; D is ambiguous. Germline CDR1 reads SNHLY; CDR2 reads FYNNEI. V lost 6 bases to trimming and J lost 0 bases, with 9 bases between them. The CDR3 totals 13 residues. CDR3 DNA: TGTGCCAGCAGCTTCGCAAACTCCTACGAGCAGTACTTC. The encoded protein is CASSFANSYEQYF.

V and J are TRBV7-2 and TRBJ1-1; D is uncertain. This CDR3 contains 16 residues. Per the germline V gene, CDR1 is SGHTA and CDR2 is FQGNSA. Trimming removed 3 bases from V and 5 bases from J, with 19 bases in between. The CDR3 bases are TGTGCCAGCAGCTTCCGGGGTGCGGAACGCCGGACTGAAGCTTTCTTT. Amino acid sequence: CASSFRGAERRTEAFF.

CDR3 protein: CASSRDYLSTDTQYF. The CDR3 DNA reads TGTGCCAGCAGCCGGGACTACCTAAGCACAGATACGCAGTATTTT. The chain has TRBV4-2 and TRBJ2-3, with 7 nucleotides matching TRBD2. The CDR3 covers 15 residues. Losses at the gene ends were 4 bases for V and 0 bases for J; bases not matched to a gene: 4. Germline values: CDR1 LGHNA, CDR2 YNFKEQ.

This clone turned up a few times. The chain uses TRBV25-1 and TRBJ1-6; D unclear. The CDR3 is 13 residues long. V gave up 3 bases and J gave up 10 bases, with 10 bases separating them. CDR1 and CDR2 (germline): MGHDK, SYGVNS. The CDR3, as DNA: TGTGCCAGCAGTGATCTGTTAAGCTCACCCCTCCACTTT. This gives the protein CASSDLLSSPLHF.